This T cell receptor (beta chain) was sequenced for a study of CD8 T cells in Susac syndrome. The CDR3 consists of 13 residues. From germline, CDR1 is MDHEN and CDR2 SYDVKM. V dropped 2 bases and J dropped 9 bases, with 14 bases sitting between them. cDNA came from about 0.5 to 1 ug RNA primed by random hexamers. TCRdb redid the calling of the immunoSEQ multiplex PCR reads with MiXCR, one entry per CDR3 protein. The sample includes about 160,000 distinct CDR3 sequences, about 90% seen only once; the top ten take 0.065% to 0.1%. Healthy donors acted as controls, with matching for age and sex. TEMRA cells were FACS-enriched, while CD8+ and CD4+ T cells were negatively isolated.

Sequences were obtained from CD4+ T cells from PBMCs. This clonotype was obtained from a human donor in good health. The chain employs TRBV28 and TRBJ2-7; a possible D gene is TRBD1 (6 bases). CDR3 sequence (DNA): TGTGCCAGCAGTTTAGGCCCAAGGGGGAGGCAGTACTTC. Translation: CASSLGPRGRQYF.